The rows below give T cell receptor beta chains drawn from one sample of a study of blood T cell repertoires in COVID-19. Profiling relied on immunoSEQ multiplex PCR, and the TCRdb table lists in-frame clones only, not all of them. The sample carries approximately 72,000 clones, around nine tenths recorded once. Sequenced material: peripheral blood. The receptors shown here come from a man aged 55 to 69 with acute or convalescent COVID-19. CDR3s include the opening cysteine and the closing phenylalanine or tryptophan. The order of the fields is J gene, D gene, V gene, clone size, CDR3 length, CDR3 DNA, CDR3 protein. The D gene is left open where the match is weak. Expanded clones get a size class; other rows say once, few or many, or leave the size out.

J gene: TRBJ2-1
D gene: TRBD2
V gene: TRBV29-1
clone size: .
CDR3 length: 14
CDR3 DNA: TGCAGCGTTGGTAGCGGGGGCCTTTACAATGAGCAGTTCTTC
CDR3 protein: CSVGSGGLYNEQFF

J gene: TRBJ1-4
D gene: TRBD1
V gene: TRBV3-1/TRBV3-2
clone size: .
CDR3 length: 15
CDR3 DNA: TGTGCCAGCAGCCCGGGACAGGCAACTAATGAAAAACTGTTTTTT
CDR3 protein: CASSPGQATNEKLFF

J gene: TRBJ2-2
D gene: .
V gene: TRBV7-3
clone size: .
CDR3 length: 14
CDR3 DNA: TGTGCCAGCAGCCCGCAAACAGGGTCTGGGGAGCTGTTTTTT
CDR3 protein: CASSPQTGSGELFF

J gene: TRBJ1-1
D gene: .
V gene: TRBV9
clone size: .
CDR3 length: 14
CDR3 DNA: TGTGCCAGCAGCGTGAGGGGCGCGGGAACTGAAGCTTTCTTT
CDR3 protein: CASSVRGAGTEAFF

J gene: TRBJ1-1
D gene: TRBD1
V gene: TRBV5-6
clone size: .
CDR3 length: 17
CDR3 DNA: TGTGCCAGCAGCCTTTGGCGGGACAGTCCAATGAACACTGAAGCTTTCTTT
CDR3 protein: CASSLWRDSPMNTEAFF

J gene: TRBJ2-2
D gene: .
V gene: TRBV11-2
clone size: .
CDR3 length: 12
CDR3 DNA: TGTGCCAGCTTCAGGAACACCGGGGAGCTGTTTTTT
CDR3 protein: CASFRNTGELFF

J gene: TRBJ2-7
D gene: TRBD1
V gene: TRBV7-9
clone size: .
CDR3 length: 13
CDR3 DNA: TGTGCCAGCAGCTCCCCCGGGACAGGTGAGCAGTACTTC
CDR3 protein: CASSSPGTGEQYF

J gene: TRBJ1-2
D gene: TRBD1
V gene: TRBV24-1
clone size: few
CDR3 length: 15
CDR3 DNA: TGTGCCACCAGTGATGGACAGGGGGATTTCTATGGCTACACCTTC
CDR3 protein: CATSDGQGDFYGYTF

J gene: TRBJ2-7
D gene: .
V gene: TRBV7-9
clone size: .
CDR3 length: 14
CDR3 DNA: TGTGCCAGCAGCTTCTACCCAGGATCTCTCGAGCAGTACTTC
CDR3 protein: CASSFYPGSLEQYF

J gene: TRBJ2-1
D gene: .
V gene: TRBV5-6
clone size: .
CDR3 length: 15
CDR3 DNA: TGTGCCAGCAGCTTGGGCGACCCTCGACGCGGTGAGCAGTTCTTC
CDR3 protein: CASSLGDPRRGEQFF

J gene: TRBJ1-6
D gene: .
V gene: TRBV5-1
clone size: .
CDR3 length: 15
CDR3 DNA: TGCGCCAGCAGCTTGTCAACCCGGGGAAATTCACCCCTCCACTTT
CDR3 protein: CASSLSTRGNSPLHF

J gene: TRBJ2-5
D gene: TRBD1
V gene: TRBV7-7
clone size: .
CDR3 length: 16
CDR3 DNA: TGTGCTAGCAGCTTAGTGGGACAGGGAATCCAAGAGACCCAGTACTTC
CDR3 protein: CASSLVGQGIQETQYF

J gene: TRBJ2-3
D gene: .
V gene: TRBV5-1
clone size: .
CDR3 length: 17
CDR3 DNA: TGCGCCAGCAGCTCAATACAAGGGGGATTGGTCACAGATACGCAGTATTTT
CDR3 protein: CASSSIQGGLVTDTQYF

J gene: TRBJ1-2
D gene: .
V gene: TRBV25-1
clone size: .
CDR3 length: 15
CDR3 DNA: TGTGCCAGCAGTGACATCAGGGCCCCGGACTATGGCTACACCTTC
CDR3 protein: CASSDIRAPDYGYTF

J gene: TRBJ1-2
D gene: TRBD1
V gene: TRBV12-3/TRBV12-4
clone size: .
CDR3 length: 13
CDR3 DNA: TGTGCCAGTAAAAGACAGGGGCCCTATGGCTACACCTTC
CDR3 protein: CASKRQGPYGYTF

J gene: TRBJ2-7
D gene: TRBD1
V gene: TRBV9
clone size: once
CDR3 length: 14
CDR3 DNA: TGTGCCAGCAGCGCGGGACAGGGGTTGAACGAGCAGTACTTC
CDR3 protein: CASSAGQGLNEQYF

J gene: TRBJ1-6
D gene: TRBD1
V gene: TRBV27
clone size: .
CDR3 length: 16
CDR3 DNA: TGTGCCAGCAGTCTCTGGACAGGTTCCGCTAATTCACCCCTCCACTTT
CDR3 protein: CASSLWTGSANSPLHF

J gene: TRBJ2-2
D gene: .
V gene: TRBV5-1
clone size: .
CDR3 length: 15
CDR3 DNA: TGCGCCAGCAGTTCCAGCGACAGGCCCCCCGGGGAGCTGTTTTTT
CDR3 protein: CASSSSDRPPGELFF

J gene: TRBJ1-5
D gene: TRBD1
V gene: TRBV19
clone size: .
CDR3 length: 15
CDR3 DNA: TGTGCCAGTAGTACGGACAGGGTTCGCAATCAGCCCCAGCATTTT
CDR3 protein: CASSTDRVRNQPQHF

J gene: TRBJ2-3
D gene: TRBD2
V gene: TRBV7-9
clone size: .
CDR3 length: 17
CDR3 DNA: TGTGCCAGCAGCTTCCCAACTCTAGCGGGGGGCACAGATACGCAGTATTTT
CDR3 protein: CASSFPTLAGGTDTQYF

J gene: TRBJ2-7
D gene: TRBD2
V gene: TRBV18
clone size: .
CDR3 length: 15
CDR3 DNA: TGTGCCAGCTCACCACAGCGGGGGGCCCCCTACGAGCAGTACTTC
CDR3 protein: CASSPQRGAPYEQYF

J gene: TRBJ1-4
D gene: .
V gene: TRBV6-6
clone size: .
CDR3 length: 11
CDR3 DNA: TGTGCCAGCAGTTACGACTGGACTGTGTTTTTT
CDR3 protein: CASSYDWTVFF

J gene: TRBJ1-6
D gene: .
V gene: TRBV5-1
clone size: few
CDR3 length: 14
CDR3 DNA: TGCGCCAGCAGCTTGGGCGGGGTCGGTTCACCCCTCCACTTT
CDR3 protein: CASSLGGVGSPLHF

J gene: TRBJ2-2
D gene: TRBD1
V gene: TRBV14
clone size: once
CDR3 length: 16
CDR3 DNA: TGTGCCAGCAGCCAAGGGGCAGGGGGCCGCACCGGGGAGCTGTTTTTT
CDR3 protein: CASSQGAGGRTGELFF

J gene: TRBJ1-1
D gene: TRBD1
V gene: TRBV4-1
clone size: .
CDR3 length: 14
CDR3 DNA: TGCGCCAGCAGGCCCGGGCAGGGGGCACCTGAAGCTTTCTTT
CDR3 protein: CASRPGQGAPEAFF

J gene: TRBJ2-7
D gene: .
V gene: TRBV11-3
clone size: .
CDR3 length: 14
CDR3 DNA: TGTGCCAGCAGCTTAACAGCAGGCTCCTACGAGCAGTACTTC
CDR3 protein: CASSLTAGSYEQYF

J gene: TRBJ1-1
D gene: .
V gene: TRBV6-5
clone size: .
CDR3 length: 15
CDR3 DNA: TGTGCCAGCAGGCCTTACCCCGGACAGAACACTGAAGCTTTCTTT
CDR3 protein: CASRPYPGQNTEAFF

J gene: TRBJ1-3
D gene: .
V gene: TRBV5-6
clone size: .
CDR3 length: 13
CDR3 DNA: TGTGCCAGCAGCTCGGACTATGGAAACACCATATATTTT
CDR3 protein: CASSSDYGNTIYF

J gene: TRBJ1-6
D gene: .
V gene: TRBV18
clone size: .
CDR3 length: 16
CDR3 DNA: TGTGCCAGCTCCTTGAAAGAGAGCTCCTATAATTCACCCCTCCACTTT
CDR3 protein: CASSLKESSYNSPLHF

J gene: TRBJ2-1
D gene: .
V gene: TRBV7-9
clone size: .
CDR3 length: 14
CDR3 DNA: TGTGCCAGCAGCCCCCCTAGTCTGGACAATGAGCAGTTCTTC
CDR3 protein: CASSPPSLDNEQFF

J gene: TRBJ1-1
D gene: TRBD1
V gene: TRBV6-5
clone size: .
CDR3 length: 14
CDR3 DNA: TGTGCCACCGCCCCGGGACAGCTGAACACTGAAGCTTTCTTT
CDR3 protein: CATAPGQLNTEAFF

J gene: TRBJ1-3
D gene: .
V gene: TRBV19
clone size: few
CDR3 length: 15
CDR3 DNA: TGTGCCAGCCGTAGACAGCCTTTCTCTGGAAACACCATATATTTT
CDR3 protein: CASRRQPFSGNTIYF

J gene: TRBJ2-3
D gene: .
V gene: TRBV6-5
clone size: .
CDR3 length: 15
CDR3 DNA: TGTGCCAGCAGTTACTCCGGGGAAAGCACAGATACGCAGTATTTT
CDR3 protein: CASSYSGESTDTQYF

J gene: TRBJ1-2
D gene: .
V gene: TRBV28
clone size: .
CDR3 length: 13
CDR3 DNA: TGTGCCAGCAGTTTAGGCAGGGGTTCTGGCTACACCTTC
CDR3 protein: CASSLGRGSGYTF

J gene: TRBJ1-1
D gene: TRBD1
V gene: TRBV5-1
clone size: .
CDR3 length: 14
CDR3 DNA: TGCGCCAGCAGCCGGGACAGGGGGGCCACTGAAGCTTTCTTT
CDR3 protein: CASSRDRGATEAFF

J gene: TRBJ1-1
D gene: .
V gene: TRBV9
clone size: once
CDR3 length: 12
CDR3 DNA: TGTGCCAGCAGCGTGGTCGGGACTGAAGCTTTCTTT
CDR3 protein: CASSVVGTEAFF

J gene: TRBJ2-7
D gene: .
V gene: TRBV7-6
clone size: .
CDR3 length: 14
CDR3 DNA: TGTGCCAGCAGCTTAGTTCGGGAGACTTACGAGCAGTACTTC
CDR3 protein: CASSLVRETYEQYF

J gene: TRBJ1-2
D gene: .
V gene: TRBV2
clone size: once
CDR3 length: 15
CDR3 DNA: TGTGCCAGCACCATGACAGTACTGTTTAACTATGGCTACACCTTC
CDR3 protein: CASTMTVLFNYGYTF

J gene: TRBJ1-2
D gene: TRBD1
V gene: TRBV28
clone size: .
CDR3 length: 15
CDR3 DNA: TGTGCCAGCAGCTCGCGCGACAGGGGTAACTATGGCTACACCTTC
CDR3 protein: CASSSRDRGNYGYTF

J gene: TRBJ2-3
D gene: .
V gene: TRBV9
clone size: .
CDR3 length: 15
CDR3 DNA: TGTGCCAGCAGCGTAGTCAGGGTGTCAACAGATACGCAGTATTTT
CDR3 protein: CASSVVRVSTDTQYF

J gene: TRBJ1-4
D gene: .
V gene: TRBV5-1
clone size: .
CDR3 length: 15
CDR3 DNA: TGCGCCAGCTCCCCAGGGGTGACAACTAATGAAAAACTGTTTTTT
CDR3 protein: CASSPGVTTNEKLFF

J gene: TRBJ2-3
D gene: TRBD1
V gene: TRBV3-1/TRBV3-2
clone size: .
CDR3 length: 18
CDR3 DNA: TGTGCCAGCAGCCTTCGACAGGGCCCAAACCGCCGGGTAGATACGCAGTATTTT
CDR3 protein: CASSLRQGPNRRVDTQYF

J gene: TRBJ1-3
D gene: .
V gene: TRBV29-1
clone size: few
CDR3 length: 14
CDR3 DNA: TGCAGCGTTGAAACAGGGACGTCTGGAAACACCATATATTTT
CDR3 protein: CSVETGTSGNTIYF

J gene: TRBJ2-2
D gene: .
V gene: TRBV18
clone size: .
CDR3 length: 22
CDR3 DNA: TGTGCCAGCTCACCAAGCCAAGCAGGGTCCCGAAGAACTCCCTCAAACACCGGGGAGCTGTTTTTT
CDR3 protein: CASSPSQAGSRRTPSNTGELFF

J gene: TRBJ2-6
D gene: TRBD1
V gene: TRBV9
clone size: .
CDR3 length: 15
CDR3 DNA: TGTGCCAGCAGGAGACAGGGCTCTGGGGCCAACGTCCTGACTTTC
CDR3 protein: CASRRQGSGANVLTF

J gene: TRBJ1-2
D gene: TRBD1
V gene: TRBV18
clone size: .
CDR3 length: 15
CDR3 DNA: TGTGCCAGCTCACCGGCAGGACAGGGAAACTATGGCTACACCTTC
CDR3 protein: CASSPAGQGNYGYTF

J gene: TRBJ1-2
D gene: TRBD1
V gene: TRBV9
clone size: .
CDR3 length: 15
CDR3 DNA: TGTGCCAGCAGCGCACAAACAGGGGTTGGGGATGGCTACACCTTC
CDR3 protein: CASSAQTGVGDGYTF